Listed below are T cell receptor beta chains from one sample, sequenced in a study of OX40 agonist ivuxolimab in advanced cancers. Using immunoSEQ multiplex PCR, the repertoire was profiled, and TCRdb retains in-frame clones only, with some absent. The sample consists of under 95,000 clones, approximately 90% of them appearing once. This specimen was CD4+ or CD8+ T cells sorted from blood, taken in a trial of the OX40 agonist ivuxolimab. The receptors originated from an adult with an advanced solid tumor such as melanoma, head and neck, liver or kidney cancer. Both conserved end residues are part of each CDR3. A D gene is named only where the DNA matches it firmly. Expanded clones get a size class; other rows say once, few or many, or leave the size out.

>-|TRBJ1-5|TRBV7-9|-
TGTGCCAGCAGCTTAGGGGGAAACAATCAGCCCCAGCATTTT
CASSLGGNNQPQHF
>once|TRBJ1-2|TRBV7-8|-
TGTGCCAGCAGCTGGCCGGACAGATCTGGCTACACCTTC
CASSWPDRSGYTF
>-|TRBJ2-3|TRBV18|-
TGTGCCAGCTCACCACTGTTATACAAGAGCACAGATACGCAGTATTTT
CASSPLLYKSTDTQYF
>-|TRBJ1-3|TRBV30|-
TGTGCACGGGAGGCAGGAGGAAACACCATATATTTT
CAREAGGNTIYF
>-|TRBJ2-1|TRBV6-1|-
TGTGCCAGCAGTGAAGACAGGGTAGGTTTGGGTGAGCAGTTCTTC
CASSEDRVGLGEQFF
>-|TRBJ1-5|TRBV7-3|-
TGTGCCAGCAGCTTAGGGCCAGGGGTCGAGCAGCCCCAGCATTTT
CASSLGPGVEQPQHF
>-|TRBJ1-2|TRBV19|-
TGTGCCAGTAAGGTTGGCTATGGCTACACCTTC
CASKVGYGYTF
>-|TRBJ1-5|TRBV27|TRBD1
TGTGCCAGCAGTGAACAGGGGCGGCAGCCCCAGCATTTT
CASSEQGRQPQHF
>-|TRBJ1-1|TRBV28|-
TGTGCCAGCAGGGGCGCGGCAGAAAACACTGAAGCTTTCTTT
CASRGAAENTEAFF
>once|TRBJ1-1|TRBV25-1|-
TGTGCCAGCAGTCCTGAAGGAGTCACTGAAGCTTTCTTT
CASSPEGVTEAFF
>-|TRBJ2-5|TRBV7-3|TRBD2
TGTGCCAGCAGCAATCTAGCGGGGCCCAACGTTTTGCAGTACTTC
CASSNLAGPNVLQYF
>-|TRBJ1-4|TRBV10-2|-
TGCGCCAGCAGTGAGCAAGGGGCTGAAAAACTGTTTTTT
CASSEQGAEKLFF
>-|TRBJ1-2|TRBV10-3|TRBD1
TGTGCCATCACTCTGGACAGGGAGGGAGGCTACACCTTC
CAITLDREGGYTF
>once|TRBJ2-3|TRBV7-8|TRBD2
TGTGCCAGCAGCTTAGCGTCAGGTGGCGGGGGGGCGGCAGATACGCAGTATTTT
CASSLASGGGGAADTQYF
>few|TRBJ2-1|TRBV7-2|-
TGTGCCAGCAGCTTAGCCTCTACAGGACATGAGCAGTTCTTC
CASSLASTGHEQFF
>-|TRBJ2-7|TRBV5-5|-
TGTGCCAGCAGCTTCGTCGGTTGGGGGGATTCCGAGCAGTACTTC
CASSFVGWGDSEQYF
>-|TRBJ1-5|TRBV28|-
TGTGCCAGCAGTCTTGAGGGGGGATATCAGCCCCAGCATTTT
CASSLEGGYQPQHF
>-|TRBJ2-1|TRBV11-2|-
TGTGCCAGCAGCTTAGGACGGACTTCCTACAATGAGCAGTTCTTC
CASSLGRTSYNEQFF
>-|TRBJ1-5|TRBV5-6|-
TGTGCCAGCAGCTTATCCGGGAGAGGAAATCAGCCCCAGCATTTT
CASSLSGRGNQPQHF
>-|TRBJ1-2|TRBV7-9|-
TGTGCCAGCAGCTTAGAGTTAGGGGGGAATGGCTACACCTTC
CASSLELGGNGYTF
>-|TRBJ2-7|TRBV7-3|TRBD2
TGTGCCAGCAGCTGGACTAGCGGGCGAGGGAACGAGCAGTACTTC
CASSWTSGRGNEQYF
>-|TRBJ1-6|TRBV7-8|-
TGTGCCAGCAGCTTAGCGTCTAGCACACCCCTCCACTTT
CASSLASSTPLHF
>-|TRBJ2-5|TRBV6-5|TRBD1
TGTGCCAGCAGTATGACAGGGGGCCAAGAGACCCAGTACTTC
CASSMTGGQETQYF
>few|TRBJ1-1|TRBV28|-
TGTGCCACGATTTCCATGAACACTGAAGCTTTCTTT
CATISMNTEAFF
>-|TRBJ1-1|TRBV11-1|-
TGTGCCAGCAGCTTAGACACTGAAGCTTTCTTT
CASSLDTEAFF
>-|TRBJ2-5|TRBV15|-
TGTGCCACCAGCAGAGATCAGCAGACCCAGTACTTC
CATSRDQQTQYF
>-|TRBJ2-5|TRBV11-2|TRBD2
TGTGCCAGCAGCTTAGATGAGTTCGGCCCGGCGGGGGAGCAGTACTTC
CASSLDEFGPAGEQYF
>-|TRBJ1-1|TRBV7-2|-
TGTGCCAGCAGCCCGAATTGGGGGGACACTGAAGCTTTCTTT
CASSPNWGDTEAFF
>-|TRBJ1-4|TRBV4-2|-
TGTGCCAGCAGCCAAGTGGGGCGTTCTGGTGAAAAACTGTTTTTT
CASSQVGRSGEKLFF
>-|TRBJ2-7|TRBV29-1|-
TGCAGTGCCGTAGGGCCCGACGAGCAGTACTTC
CSAVGPDEQYF
>-|TRBJ2-2|TRBV7-3|-
TGTGCCAGCAGCTTGAGTCTGGCCGGGCCCAGCGGGGAGCTGTTTTTT
CASSLSLAGPSGELFF
>few|TRBJ1-2|TRBV11-2|TRBD1
TGTGCCAGCAGCTTAGATCAAGATTGGACAGGGAAAGGCTACACCTTC
CASSLDQDWTGKGYTF
>-|TRBJ1-5|TRBV7-9|-
TGTGCCAGCAGCCCTAATAGCAATCAGCCCCAGCATTTT
CASSPNSNQPQHF
>-|TRBJ1-1|TRBV5-5|-
TGTGCCAGCAGCCCGGGAGGGGGGGGTCATCTTGTAGCTTTCTTT
CASSPGGGGHLVAFF
>few|TRBJ2-2|TRBV11-3|-
TGTGCCAGCAGCTTAGTAGGGCGGACCGGGGAGCTGTTTTTT
CASSLVGRTGELFF
>-|TRBJ2-3|TRBV29-1|-
TGCAGCGTAACTTCTGCGGCCTTAGACCTCACAGATACGCAGTATTTT
CSVTSAALDLTDTQYF
>once|TRBJ2-1|TRBV6-5|TRBD2
TGTGCCAGCAGGACTAGCGGAAGCTCCTACAATGAGCAGTTCTTC
CASRTSGSSYNEQFF
>few|TRBJ2-2|TRBV9|TRBD1
TGTGCCAGCAGCGCGAGGACAGGGGTAAACACCGGGGAGCTGTTTTTT
CASSARTGVNTGELFF
>-|TRBJ1-1|TRBV5-3|TRBD1
TGTGCCAGAGGCGACAGGGCGAACACTGAAGCTTTCTTT
CARGDRANTEAFF
>few|TRBJ1-1|TRBV7-6|-
TGTGCCAGCAGTCATACAGAGAACACTGAAGCTTTCTTT
CASSHTENTEAFF
>once|TRBJ1-4|TRBV7-9|TRBD1
TGTGCCAGCAGCTTAGGACAGGGGGTGGAAAAACTGTTTTTT
CASSLGQGVEKLFF
>-|TRBJ1-3|TRBV19|-
TGTGCCAGTAGTACAGCCGCCTCTGGAAACACCATATATTTT
CASSTAASGNTIYF
>-|TRBJ2-7|TRBV18|TRBD2
TGTGCCAGCTCACCACTGCCTAGCGGAGAGGGGGAGCAGTACTTC
CASSPLPSGEGEQYF
>-|TRBJ2-1|TRBV7-3|TRBD2
TGTGCCAGCAGTCGGGGACTAGCGGGAGGGGGCGAGCAGTTCTTC
CASSRGLAGGGEQFF
>-|TRBJ2-3|TRBV4-2|TRBD1
TGTGCCAGCAGCCCCAGGGACAGGAACACAGATACGCAGTATTTT
CASSPRDRNTDTQYF
>few|TRBJ1-2|TRBV28|TRBD1
TGTGCCAGCTTCCGCGGGACAGTAGTTAACTATGGCTACACCTTC
CASFRGTVVNYGYTF
>-|TRBJ1-5|TRBV28|TRBD1
TGTGCCAGCAGACGGGGGGACAGACCAAATCAGCCCCAGCATTTT
CASRRGDRPNQPQHF
>-|TRBJ1-2|TRBV7-8|-
TGTGCCAGCAGCTTGGGGATGCAGAACTATGGCTACACCTTC
CASSLGMQNYGYTF
>-|TRBJ2-1|TRBV19|TRBD1
TGTGCCAGTAGTATCTTCCCCGGGACAGGGAAAAATGAGCAGTTCTTC
CASSIFPGTGKNEQFF
>-|TRBJ2-5|TRBV6-5|TRBD2
TGTGCCAGCAGGCTTAGCGGGGGGCCCACTCGTCCCCAGTACTTC
CASRLSGGPTRPQYF
>once|TRBJ2-7|TRBV7-2|-
TGTGCCAGCAGCTTAATCGGCAGGGCCTACGAGCAGTACTTC
CASSLIGRAYEQYF
>-|TRBJ1-1|TRBV19|-
TGTGCCAGTAGTACTGAGATTGAAGCTTTCTTT
CASSTEIEAFF
>-|TRBJ1-2|TRBV28|-
TGTGCCAGCCGGAGAACTAACTATGGCTACACCTTC
CASRRTNYGYTF
>-|TRBJ1-2|TRBV30|TRBD1
TGTGCCTTGGGACAGGGCGGGGGCTACACCTTC
CALGQGGGYTF
>once|TRBJ1-6|TRBV7-3|TRBD1
TGTGCCAGCAGCTTGGACAGGGGTAATTCACCCCTCCACTTT
CASSLDRGNSPLHF
>-|TRBJ1-5|TRBV6-5|-
TGTGGGGCGGGGGGCTCAGAGTATCAGCCCCAGCATTTT
CGAGGSEYQPQHF